The 21 T cell receptor beta chains presented below share a single source sample, sequenced in a study of cytomegalovirus exposure and HLA in healthy donors. The PCR had 60 Vbeta and 13 Jbeta primers. The table came from immunoSEQ multiplex PCR; TCRdb's copy has only in-frame clones and leaves some out. Here the sample table reports 70,000 or so clones. Sequenced input: PBMCs. The receptors here all came from a man aged 35 to 55 in good health and CMV-seronegative.

The chain couples TRBV6-1 to TRBJ1-5; D remains unclear. Germline V gene data show CDR1 as MNHNS and CDR2 as SASEGT. The CDR3 is 15 residues long. Between the trimmed V and J ends, which lost 4 bases and 0 bases, there was a span of 10 bases. CDR3 amino acids: CASSVELYSNQPQHF. CDR3 nucleotides: TGTGCCAGCAGTGTAGAATTATATAGCAATCAGCCCCAGCATTTT.

V is TRBV30 and J is TRBJ2-6; D might be TRBD1 (6 bases). Germline CDR1 reads GTSNPN; CDR2 reads SVGIG (reference sequence). Trimming took 5 bases from V and 2 from J, leaving 13 bases between them. CDR3 length: 15 amino acids. CDR3 loop: CAWSTPGAGANVLTF. Written as DNA, the CDR3 is TGTGCCTGGTCGACCCCAGGGGCTGGGGCCAACGTCCTGACTTTC.

V usage is TRBV6-1 and J usage is TRBJ2-3; possibly TRBD1 for D (6 bases). This CDR3 has 15 amino acids. CDR1 is MNHNS and CDR2 is SASEGT in the germline V gene. V gave up 0 bases and J gave up 4 bases, with 11 bases separating them. CDR3 amino acids: CASSEAPGVADTQYF. The CDR3 DNA reads TGTGCCAGCAGTGAAGCGCCAGGGGTGGCAGATACGCAGTATTTT.

The chain couples TRBV5-1 to TRBJ1-4; no clear D gene. The V end was cut by 1 base, the J end by 0 bases, with 10 bases between. Germline-derived CDR1 and CDR2 are SGHRS and YFSETQ. The CDR3 has 16 residues. The DNA of the CDR3 is TGCGCCAGCAGCTTGTTCCAGGCTGCAACTAATGAAAAACTGTTTTTT. It translates to CASSLFQAATNEKLFF.

This rearrangement joins TRBV11-3 to TRBJ2-1; 11 bases line up with TRBD2. V lost 5 bases to trimming and J lost 8 bases; unmatched junction nucleotides: 8. This CDR3 spans 15 amino acids. Germline CDR1 is SGHNT and CDR2 is YENEEA. The CDR3 sequence: CASSPLAGGGDEQFF. CDR3 sequence (DNA): TGTGCCAGCAGCCCCCTAGCGGGGGGTGGTGATGAGCAGTTCTTC.

The chain joins TRBV9 to TRBJ2-2, with a tentative D call TRBD1 (5 bases). The CDR3 covers 15 residues. V lost 0 bases, J lost 4 bases, and 10 bases lay in between. Per germline, CDR1 SGDLS and CDR2 YYNGEE. The CDR3 reads CASSVVQGGTGELFF. DNA of the CDR3: TGTGCCAGCAGCGTAGTTCAGGGTGGCACCGGGGAGCTGTTTTTT.

The chain recombines TRBV29-1 with TRBJ2-2, with 13 bases aligning to TRBD2. Germline loops: CDR1 SQVTM, CDR2 ANQGSEA. The CDR3 covers 14 residues. Losses at the gene ends were 6 bases for V and 5 bases for J; bases not matched to a gene: 3. In nucleotides, the CDR3 is TGCAGCGTCCGGGGACTAGCGGGAACCGGGGAGCTGTTTTTT. Its protein product is CSVRGLAGTGELFF.

The chain employs TRBV6-1 and TRBJ2-7, with a weak D call TRBD1 (6 bases). CDR1 and CDR2 (germline): MNHNS, SASEGT. The CDR3 has 16 amino acids. The germline V and J ends were trimmed by 2 bases and 0 bases, with 14 bases remaining between them. CDR3 bases: TGTGCCAGCAGTGAATACAAAACAGGGCTCTCCTACGAGCAGTACTTC. Its protein product is CASSEYKTGLSYEQYF.

The gene calls are TRBV7-9 and TRBJ1-2, with 9 bases lining up with TRBD1. CDR3 length: 16 residues. Per germline, CDR1 SEHNR and CDR2 FQNEAQ (reference sequence). The V gene end was trimmed by 3 bases and the J gene end by 2 bases; junction bases not matched to a gene: 7. CDR3 loop: CASSFTGQGINYGYTF. In nucleotides, the CDR3 is TGTGCCAGCAGCTTTACAGGACAGGGGATAAACTATGGCTACACCTTC.

This chain uses TRBV6-6 with TRBJ1-4; 10 nucleotides match TRBD1. The CDR3 is 15 residues long. Germline V CDR1 and CDR2: MNHNY, SVGAGI (reference sequence). V shed 5 bases, J shed 3 bases, and the junction held 3 bases outside the gene matches. CDR3 in DNA: TGTGCCAGCAGTGACAGGGGGCTCCCTAATGAAAAACTGTTTTTT. Its translation is CASSDRGLPNEKLFF.

The chain couples TRBV11-2 to TRBJ1-1; D might be TRBD1 (6 bases). V lost 5 bases to trimming and J lost 5 bases, with 18 bases between them. Germline values: CDR1 SGHAT, CDR2 FQNNGV. The CDR3 length is 15 residues. For the CDR3, the DNA is TGTGCCAGCAGCCCAGAGGGGTACAGGGATACTGAAGCTTTCTTT. It specifies CASSPEGYRDTEAFF.

This rearrangement joins TRBV6-4 to TRBJ2-5; a possible D gene is TRBD2 (5 bases). The length of the CDR3 is 13 residues. Germline CDR1 MRHNA, CDR2 SNTAGT. The V and J ends lost 5 bases and 4 bases respectively, with 11 bases between them. The DNA for the CDR3 is TGTGCCAGCAGTCCACGTCGGGGAGAGACCCAGTACTTC. Its protein product is CASSPRRGETQYF.

This chain connects TRBV30 to TRBJ2-2; TRBD2 agrees at 12 bases. Germline CDR1 and CDR2: GTSNPN and SVGIG (reference sequence). CDR3 length: 17 residues. The V and J ends lost 6 bases and 3 bases, in that order; junction bases with no gene match: 11. This CDR3 reads CACMGTSGYWDTGELFF. The CDR3 region has the DNA TGTGCCTGCATGGGGACTAGCGGGTATTGGGACACCGGGGAGCTGTTTTTT.

This chain joins TRBV5-4 and TRBJ1-6, with 7 bases fitting TRBD1. The CDR3 covers 16 residues. V lost 2 bases, J lost 5 bases, and 7 bases stayed unmatched. Looked up from germline, CDR1 is SGHNT and CDR2 is YYREEE (reference sequence). The CDR3 region is CASSFQARGDNSPLHF. CDR3 sequence (DNA): TGTGCCAGCAGCTTCCAGGCCAGGGGGGATAATTCACCCCTCCACTTT.

The chain employs TRBV18 and TRBJ2-3; the D is unclear. V lost 2 bases, J lost 2 bases, and 8 bases lay in between. The CDR3 covers 14 residues. Germline V gives CDR1 KGHSH, CDR2 LQKENI. The CDR3: CASSPGPNTDTQYF. Written as DNA, the CDR3 is TGTGCCAGCTCACCAGGCCCCAACACAGATACGCAGTATTTT. The variable domain in full, with the rest retrieved from reference TRBV18 and TRBJ2-3, is NAGVMQNPRHLVRRRGQEARLRCSPMKGHSHVYWYRQLPEEGLKFMVYLQKENIIDESGMPKERFSAEFPKEGPSILRIQQVVRGDSAAYFCASSPGPNTDTQYFGPGTRLTVL.

The genes are TRBV6-5 and TRBJ1-6; perhaps TRBD1 as D (5 bases). CDR1 is MNHEY and CDR2 is SVGAGI in the germline V gene. This CDR3 is 13 amino acids long. V lost 6 bases and J lost 8, with 11 bases in between. The CDR3 DNA follows: TGTGCCAGCAGAACAGGCGTGGATTCACCCCTCCACTTT. Protein product: CASRTGVDSPLHF.

The rearrangement links TRBV12-5 to TRBJ1-6, with a weak D call TRBD1 (6 bases). V lost 0 bases, J lost 7 bases, and 10 bases lay in between. CDR1 and CDR2 from the germline V gene are LGHNT and FRNRAP. The CDR3 loop spans 15 amino acids. CDR3 nucleotides: TGTGCTAGTGGTTTGGTAGCAGGGGTCAATTCACCCCTCCACTTT. Its translation is CASGLVAGVNSPLHF.

As regards this clone: Distinct nucleotide sequences in the sample also encode this CDR3. CDR3 in amino acids: CASSPRGDYGYTF. In nucleotides, the CDR3 is TGTGCCAGCAGCCCACGGGGGGACTATGGCTACACCTTC. The chain links TRBV9 to TRBJ1-2; D may be TRBD1 (5 bases). This CDR3 is built from 13 residues. V was pared by 4 bases and J by 3 bases, with 10 bases between. The germline V gene encodes CDR1 SGDLS and CDR2 YYNGEE.

On this clone itself: Because the CDR3's place on the DNA is in doubt, the DNA is left out and the CDR3 is given as listed by TCRdb. The chain is built from TRBV12-2 and TRBJ1-2; the table's TRBD1 call for D was not verified on the DNA. TRBV12-2 is a documented pseudogene. Both ends counted, the CDR3 spans 16 residues. CDR3 in amino acids: CASRLVGTGTNYGYTF.

Of note for this clone: The junction differs from germline at one of its ends, possibly a read error. The chain combines TRBV19 with TRBJ2-5, with 8 bases that match TRBD1. Looked up from germline, CDR1 is LNHDA and CDR2 is SQIVND (reference sequence). The CDR3 consists of 16 residues. CDR3 coding DNA: TGTGCCAGTAGTACGTACAGGGGGTCCCCCCAAGAGACCCGGTACTTC. This sequence encodes CASSTYRGSPQETRYF.

The chain is built from TRBV27 and TRBJ2-7; tentative D call: TRBD1 (7 bases). The CDR3 runs to 14 residues. Germline CDR1 MNHEY, CDR2 SMNVEV (reference sequence). V dropped 7 bases and J dropped 5 bases, with 18 bases sitting between them. CDR3 coding DNA: TGTGCCAGCAAACCCAGGGGGGTTGTGCACGAGCAGTACTTC. It translates to CASKPRGVVHEQYF.